This T cell receptor beta chain was observed in a study of T cells after yellow fever vaccination. Trimming removed 0 bases at V and 3 bases at J, with 15 bases between. Germline CDR1 and CDR2: SQVTM and ANQGSEA. There are 15 residues in the CDR3. Of note for this clonotype: A much more abundant neighbour one base away suggests this may be a read error.

TCRdb re-derived calls from the 5' RACE reads in MiXCR, one entry per CDR3 protein. The sample has 200,000 to 250,000 distinct CDR3 sequences; 6.9% are singletons. V gene TRBV29-1 combines with J gene TRBJ2-7; possible D gene TRBD2, 5 bases. This sequence was found in a man under 40 who received the YFV17D yellow fever vaccine. The sample in question was CD4+ T cells sorted from PBMCs, obtained 15 days after the yellow fever booster vaccination. The DNA for the CDR3 is TGCAGCGTTGAAGACACCGAGACTACACTCTACGAGCAGTACTTC. Its protein product is CSVEDTETTLYEQYF.